The entry below gives a single T cell receptor (beta chain) sequence along with its context. This clone's antigen is unknown. No clone much larger than this one lies a single base away; base qualities are absent. These data originate in a study of T cell responses to AZD1222 COVID-19 vaccine (TCRdb year 2021). With respect to the entire study: AZD1222 recipients given second doses at about 4 weeks or at about 12 weeks were pooled, since spike-specific TCR depth and breadth were not found to differ between the two schedules. TCR sequencing was performed for about 240 trial participants, of whom 200 to 220 were given two doses of AZD1222 and about 25 were given two doses of MenACWY control vaccine. Trial participants were enrolled by age into 18-55, 56-69 and 70-plus year subgroups, with approximately 150, 28 and 58 TCR-sequenced participants respectively.

General study outcomes and caveats: Because no samples from the day 14 peak response were available, repertoires could be characterized only after the peak T cell response. In the small 56-69-year group, the increase in depth fell short of significance, most likely because of low power. Conclusions about previously exposed vaccinees are limited, since just 6 or 7 AZD1222 recipients were seropositive for SARS-CoV-2 at baseline. Most participants were white British and females outnumbered males, and the authors suggested that clonal diversity may have been underestimated. CD4 TCRs associated with the vaccine covered the entire spike protein, and the dominant responses were in regions 160-218 and 743-854. Epitopes outside the regions mutated in the B.1.351 and B.1.1.7 variants were reportedly recognized by nearly half of the unique spike-specific TCRs. After two AZD1222 doses, both the breadth and the depth of spike-specific TCRs were significantly higher than at day 0 and than in MenACWY recipients.

Reading the label with the study, this specimen's time point is: baseline before first vaccination. Vaccinee samples were obtained from the UK trials COV001 and COV002, which included a single-blind randomized controlled phase 2/3 trial of AZD1222 (ChAdOx1 nCoV-19) in healthy adults. Trial participant PBMC samples were collected at day 0 and day 28 after the second dose for TCRbeta chain sequencing. The CDR3 measures 16 amino acids from cysteine to phenylalanine. Solely the CDR3 DNA is kept, with 48 bases framed from the first base. The CDR3 regions of human TCRbeta chains were subjected to immunosequencing. Per the authors' processing: Repertoire TCRs were matched against a reference library of SARS-CoV-2-specific TCRs generated with the MIRA antigen-specificity platform. Breadth was defined as the fraction of unique TCRs that were SARS-CoV-2-associated. Depth was defined as the fraction of total T cells that were SARS-CoV-2-associated. Each spike-specific TCR was assigned to its reactive spike region and to a CD4 or CD8 class using the MIRA data. Log10-transformed breadth and depth values were compared by one-way ANOVA with Sidak's multiple comparisons tests. The clones in this table, taken by TCRdb from immuneACCESS, are in-frame only. Not every clone is retained; where verified, under half of the shortfall comes from an unresolved V gene, and the cause of the rest is unknown. V, J and clone size reflect that table, while D and trimming were determined from the DNA. Within this sample are some 120,000 clones, with roughly 84% of them counted one time only. The ten largest clones take up 12% of the sample.

This receptor was identified in an adult in good health. The sequence is built from TRBV21-1 and TRBJ2-2. TRBV21-1 constitutes a pseudogene. Sequenced here: peripheral blood, sampled on day 0 of AZD1222 vaccination. The nucleotide sequence is TGTGCCAGCAGCAAAGCCCTAGGGGGGATCGGCGGGGAGCTGTTTTTT. This yields the protein CASSKALGGIGGELFF.